The source of this TCR beta chain is a study of T cells in Graves' hyperthyroidism and ophthalmopathy (dated by TCRdb to 2018 to 2020). Background for the entire study: Peripheral blood samples were taken at initial diagnosis, before any treatment was given. A discovery cohort of about 96 patients, roughly 43 with Graves' ophthalmopathy and 57 with stable Graves' hyperthyroidism, was used to find distinguishing TCR V-J signatures. Prospective prediction of ophthalmopathy was tested in an independent validation cohort consisting of 18 hyperthyroidism patients and approximately 16 patients who later progressed to ophthalmopathy. The 100 discovery patients were randomly split 7:3 into training and test sets. In addition, the study compared T-cell repertoires in thyroid tissue and in blood from roughly six Graves' hyperthyroidism patients. Once sampling was done, hyperthyroidism patients were given methimazole at a starting dose of 30 mg daily, whereas ophthalmopathy patients were given high-dose intravenous methylprednisolone. The paper describes TCR Vbeta CDR3 sequencing of fewer than 150 peripheral blood samples, made up of 43 ophthalmopathy patients, 70 to 75 hyperthyroidism patients and roughly 17 progressor patients.

Moderately to severely active disease, a Clinical Activity Score of at least 3, a NOSPECS grade of at least 4, and a duration under 3 months were present in ophthalmopathy patients. Patients with uncontrolled infections, other autoimmune diseases, pregnancy or lactation were excluded. Diagnoses were established on the basis of clinical symptoms, serum thyroxine and TRAb, thyroid ultrasound, and orbital computed tomography. Ficoll-Paque density gradient centrifugation was used to isolate PBMCs from about 9.4 ml of fresh peripheral blood. Total RNA was extracted using Trizol reagent, and RNA quality was assessed on an Agilent 2100 Bioanalyzer. This clonotype was counted only a few times. Which antigen it targets is not known. No much larger clonotype is one base removed from it; base qualities were not supplied. CDR3 length: 14 amino acids, cysteine to phenylalanine. Of the read, only the CDR3 DNA is kept; its 42 bases are in frame from base 1. V lost 6 bases and J lost 7 bases; the stretch between them is 15 bases long. As encoded in the germline V gene, CDR1 is KGHDR while CDR2 is SFDVKD.

Broad study findings and their caveats: Most expanded thyroid clonotypes (frequency above 0.001) were also detected in blood, a finding suggesting that blood repertoires may reflect thyroid immune responses. No statistical method was used to fix the sample size in advance, and group allocation was not hidden from the investigators. During validation, the model predicted progression to ophthalmopathy a median of around six months ahead of onset, with approximately 71% sensitivity and under 85% specificity. A model built on a 13 V-J signature distinguished ophthalmopathy from stable hyperthyroidism, reaching approximately 89% sensitivity and about 81% specificity in cross-validation and 80%/75% in testing.

The TCR beta CDR3 regions were amplified from the RNA transcripts. The first round of RT-PCR for the TCR CDR3 was performed with the HTBI primer set and the Qiagen OneStep RT-PCR kit. The libraries were constructed in a second round of multiplex PCR and then size-selected and purified. Libraries were sequenced paired-end with 100 bp reads on an Illumina HiSeq2000. The paper's processing steps were these. SOAPnuke was used to process the raw data, with reads discarded if the reads contained adapters or uncalled bases, had a mean Phred below 15, or lacked an exact constant-primer or identifier match. COPE v1.2.5 was used to merge high-quality paired reads, and clonotypes were defined as unique nucleotide sequences. Clonotypes were aligned to IMGT TRBV, TRBD and TRBJ reference segments using MiTCR v1.1. Analysis was restricted to V-J combinations with a frequency above 0.0001, which covered about 99% of repertoires. The TCS score was defined as the ratio of F50 (clonal expansion) to E x V (chaos), calculated using BLOSUM62-based TCRdist between CDR3 peptides within each V-J. Welch's t-statistics and random forest reduced fewer than 550 V-J features to 10 to 15, which were used in a naive Bayes classifier (R e1071). TCRdb redid the processing of the public reads, applying fastp at Q25 and MiXCR, and retained in-frame beta chains. Every CDR3 protein is listed once, alongside the most common genes and DNA of its rows. The authors' filters were not applied to this entry. The sample contains 490,000 or so distinct CDR3 sequences, approximately 23% of them found a single time. The ten largest clonotypes hold under 55% of the sample.

This clonotype was sampled from a woman aged 70-85 years with Graves' ophthalmopathy. In this chain, TRBV24-1 is recombined with TRBJ2-1; no D gene is confidently identified. Input material: blood. The CDR3 region reads CATSPRAQPNEQFF. The nucleotides read TGTGCCACCAGTCCTCGGGCCCAACCAAATGAGCAGTTCTTC.